Listed below are T cell receptor beta chains from one sample, sequenced in a study of high-grade serous ovarian cancer treatment subgroups. The method was immunoSEQ multiplex PCR; TCRdb's version includes in-frame clones alone and lacks a portion of them. The sample holds a few thousand clones, approximately 71% seen once. Sequences were obtained from tumor tissue. Source of these receptors: a human donor with high-grade serous ovarian cancer. CDR3s include the opening cysteine and the closing phenylalanine or tryptophan. D genes are given only for firm matches. Where a row states a size, it is once, few, many or the class of an expanded clone; other rows omit it.

D	size	V	J	length	DNA	CDR3
-	once	TRBV28	TRBJ1-1	15	TGTGCCAGCAGTCCCGGGGGATCGGTAAACACTGAAGCTTTCTTT	CASSPGGSVNTEAFF
TRBD2	few	TRBV5-1	TRBJ2-3	15	TGCGCCAGCAGCTTAAGCGGGGGATGGACAGATACGCAGTATTTT	CASSLSGGWTDTQYF
-	-	TRBV2	TRBJ2-3	17	TGTGCCAGCAGTGTCGGGCTTGGGGGGGCCGGGAAAGATACGCAGTATTTT	CASSVGLGGAGKDTQYF
-	-	TRBV5-6	TRBJ1-6	13	TGTGCCAGCAGGGCAGGGTTAAATTCACCCCTCCACTTT	CASRAGLNSPLHF
-	-	TRBV18	TRBJ2-1	14	TGTGCCAGCTCACCCCGGGACTTAAACAATGAGCAGTTCTTC	CASSPRDLNNEQFF
-	-	TRBV11-2	TRBJ2-2	14	TGTGCCAGCAGCTTAGGGGGTGTTCTCGGGGAGCTGTTTTTT	CASSLGGVLGELFF
TRBD1	-	TRBV6-5	TRBJ1-4	16	TGTGCCAGCAGTTACTCTCCGGGACAGGGTAATGAAAAACTGTTTTTT	CASSYSPGQGNEKLFF
TRBD2	-	TRBV2	TRBJ2-7	14	TGTGCCAGCAGTGACCGGGACTATGTTTACGAGCAGTACTTC	CASSDRDYVYEQYF
TRBD1	-	TRBV9	TRBJ1-1	15	TGTGCCAGCAGCGCGATCAGGGGGCGAGGGACTGAAGCTTTCTTT	CASSAIRGRGTEAFF
-	few	TRBV2	TRBJ1-2	13	TGTGCCAGCAGAAGGGGGGCCGCCTATGGCTACACCTTC	CASRRGAAYGYTF
-	-	TRBV19	TRBJ1-2	15	TGTGCCAGTAGTATAGGGAGGGGAAAGGCCTATGGCTACACCTTC	CASSIGRGKAYGYTF
-	-	TRBV10-3	TRBJ1-2	12	TGTGCCATCAGTGAGGGACTTCGAGGCTACACCTTC	CAISEGLRGYTF
-	-	TRBV7-9	TRBJ1-1	14	TGTGCCAGCAGCGGTCGGACAAGGAACACTGAAGCTTTCTTT	CASSGRTRNTEAFF
TRBD1	few	TRBV7-2	TRBJ1-2	15	TGTGCCAGCAGCTTTACAGGGGCCGACCCCTATGGCTACACCTTC	CASSFTGADPYGYTF
-	few	TRBV13	TRBJ2-2	15	TGTGCCAGCAGCTTAGGCGGGGGAATAACCGGGGAGCTGTTTTTT	CASSLGGGITGELFF
-	once	TRBV5-1	TRBJ2-6	15	TGCGCCAGCAGCGTTTCAGGGGCTGGGGCCAACGTCCTGACTTTC	CASSVSGAGANVLTF
-	-	TRBV29-1	TRBJ2-3	12	TGCAGCGTTGTGGAAGGCACAGATACGCAGTATTTT	CSVVEGTDTQYF
-	-	TRBV19	TRBJ1-4	14	TGTGCCAGTAGTATAAGGGGCGTCGGTGAAAAACTGTTTTTT	CASSIRGVGEKLFF
-	-	TRBV7-3	TRBJ1-6	14	TGTGCCAGCAGCTTACAGGGTCCCGATTCACCCCTCCACTTT	CASSLQGPDSPLHF
-	-	TRBV5-5	TRBJ1-5	14	TGTGCCAGCAGCTTTACAGGGAGGGATCAGCCCCAGCATTTT	CASSFTGRDQPQHF
-	-	TRBV27	TRBJ2-7	14	TGTGCCAGCAGTTCCCTCCTGAGCTCCTACGAGCAGTACTTC	CASSSLLSSYEQYF
TRBD2	-	TRBV7-2	TRBJ2-5	16	TGTGCCAGCAGCTTGATCCCGGGACTAGCGGGGGCCCGCCAGTACTTC	CASSLIPGLAGARQYF
-	medium-sized	TRBV11-2	TRBJ2-5	12	TGTGCCAGCAGCTTTACGGGGGAGACCCAGTACTTC	CASSFTGETQYF
TRBD1	few	TRBV19	TRBJ2-1	15	TGTGCCAGTAGTGCGAATACAGGGGGCGTGGGTGAGCAGTTCTTC	CASSANTGGVGEQFF
TRBD1	few	TRBV7-9	TRBJ2-7	15	TGTGCCAGCAGCCCGACAGGGGGTTTCCCCTACGAGCAGTACTTC	CASSPTGGFPYEQYF
TRBD1	-	TRBV6-6	TRBJ1-6	14	TGTGCCAGCATAACGACAGGGAGGGGATCACCCCTCCACTTT	CASITTGRGSPLHF
TRBD2	-	TRBV2	TRBJ2-3	15	TGTGCCAGCAGTGAAGTTAGCGGGGGCACAGATACGCAGTATTTT	CASSEVSGGTDTQYF
-	-	TRBV18	TRBJ1-2	14	TGTGCCAGCTCCCCGCGGGACACCGCATATGGCTACACCTTC	CASSPRDTAYGYTF
TRBD1	once	TRBV11-2	TRBJ1-2	14	TGTGCCAGCAGCTTAGGCAGGGGGAAGAGTGGCTACACCTTC	CASSLGRGKSGYTF
-	-	TRBV6-6	TRBJ1-5	14	TGTGCCAGCACCCCCCCGGGGAGCAATCAGCCCCAGCATTTT	CASTPPGSNQPQHF
TRBD1	few	TRBV7-2	TRBJ2-4	11	TGTGCCAGCAGCCCTGACAGGGCTCAGTACTTC	CASSPDRAQYF
TRBD1	few	TRBV19	TRBJ1-5	15	TGTGCCAGTAGCCTCATGACAGGGATGAATCAGCCCCAGCATTTT	CASSLMTGMNQPQHF
TRBD2	-	TRBV6-4	TRBJ2-3	15	TGTGCCAGCAGTGACTCGCGGGGGGGATCAGATACGCAGTATTTT	CASSDSRGGSDTQYF
TRBD1	-	TRBV19	TRBJ2-3	16	TGTGCCAGTAGTATACGTGGGACAGGGGGCACAGATACGCAGTATTTT	CASSIRGTGGTDTQYF
-	-	TRBV6-6	TRBJ2-2	16	TGTGCCAGCAGTTACTCTCAGGCTCTGAACACCGGGGAGCTGTTTTTT	CASSYSQALNTGELFF
-	-	TRBV7-8	TRBJ2-7	16	TGTGCCAGCAGCCAGAGCGCCGCGGGGATCGCCTACGAGCAGTACTTC	CASSQSAAGIAYEQYF
-	-	TRBV6-5	TRBJ1-1	12	TGTGCCAGCAGTTACTCGTCTGGGATGACTTTCTTT	CASSYSSGMTFF
-	-	TRBV25-1	TRBJ2-6	13	TGTGCCAGCAGTTCAGCTGGGGCCAACGTCCTGACTTTC	CASSSAGANVLTF
TRBD2	-	TRBV29-1	TRBJ2-3	14	TGCAGCGTTGAGACTAGCGGGACAACAGATACGCAGTATTTT	CSVETSGTTDTQYF
TRBD1	-	TRBV27	TRBJ1-6	14	TGTGCCAGCACACAGGGGACTTATAATTCACCCCTCCACTTT	CASTQGTYNSPLHF
-	once	TRBV11-2	TRBJ2-7	15	TGTGCCAGCAGCTTAGATATCGGAGCATTCCACGAGCAGTACTTC	CASSLDIGAFHEQYF
-	few	TRBV5-1	TRBJ2-7	15	TGCGCCAGCAGCCTGGACAGCCTAATCCCCTACGAGCAGTACTTC	CASSLDSLIPYEQYF
TRBD1	few	TRBV7-3	TRBJ1-2	11	TGTGCCAGCGGGACAGGGGGCCGCTACACCTTC	CASGTGGRYTF
-	-	TRBV7-2	TRBJ2-2	15	TGTGCCAGCAGCTTAGATGTCAGCCGCACCGGGGAGCTGTTTTTT	CASSLDVSRTGELFF
TRBD1	few	TRBV4-3	TRBJ1-1	14	TGCGCCAGCGGCTGGGACAGGGGGAACACTGAAGCTTTCTTT	CASGWDRGNTEAFF
TRBD1	-	TRBV5-1	TRBJ1-6	15	TGCGCCAGCAGCGAGGGGACAGGGAATAATTCACCCCTCCACTTT	CASSEGTGNNSPLHF
-	medium-sized	TRBV5-1	TRBJ1-1	14	TGCGCCAGCAGCTATAGAGGTAGAAACACTGAAGCTTTCTTT	CASSYRGRNTEAFF
-	-	TRBV6-6	TRBJ2-1	15	TGTGCCAGCAGTTACTTCGGGACGCAGGACAATGAGCAGTTCTTC	CASSYFGTQDNEQFF
-	-	TRBV12-5	TRBJ1-5	13	TGTGCTAGTGGCCAAAATATACATCAGCCCCAGCATTTT	CASGQNIHQPQHF
TRBD1	-	TRBV4-2	TRBJ2-7	15	TGTGCCAGCAGCCAAGAGGACAGGCTTTCTTACGAGCAGTACTTC	CASSQEDRLSYEQYF
TRBD2	-	TRBV25-1	TRBJ2-3	15	TGTGCCAGCAGTTACCAGCGGGGGAGCACAGATACGCAGTATTTT	CASSYQRGSTDTQYF
TRBD1	-	TRBV2	TRBJ2-2	15	TGTGCCAGCAGAGATGACAGGGGCTTTGGCGGGGAGCTGTTTTTT	CASRDDRGFGGELFF
-	once	TRBV7-2	TRBJ2-1	15	TGTGCCAGCAGCTTGGGTGTGGGGGCCTACAATGAGCAGTTCTTC	CASSLGVGAYNEQFF
TRBD1	-	TRBV27	TRBJ1-2	13	TGTGCCAGCAGTAAACAGGGGAACTATGGCTACACCTTC	CASSKQGNYGYTF
-	-	TRBV9	TRBJ2-2	15	TGTGCCAGCAGCGTAGTATCGGGGGCCACCGGGGAGCTGTTTTTT	CASSVVSGATGELFF
TRBD1	-	TRBV29-1	TRBJ1-2	14	TGCAGCGTTGTAGATGTCGGGACAGGCTATGGCTACACCTTC	CSVVDVGTGYGYTF
TRBD2	-	TRBV5-1	TRBJ2-3	14	TGCGCCAGCGTGCGGGGGGGGAGCACAGATACGCAGTATTTT	CASVRGGSTDTQYF
-	-	TRBV4-3	TRBJ1-2	15	TGCGCCAGCAGCCAAGATCTCGGGACTAACTATGGCTACACCTTC	CASSQDLGTNYGYTF
-	large	TRBV30	TRBJ1-2	12	TGTGCCTGGACTGGCGGAGGGGCTGGCTACACCTTC	CAWTGGGAGYTF